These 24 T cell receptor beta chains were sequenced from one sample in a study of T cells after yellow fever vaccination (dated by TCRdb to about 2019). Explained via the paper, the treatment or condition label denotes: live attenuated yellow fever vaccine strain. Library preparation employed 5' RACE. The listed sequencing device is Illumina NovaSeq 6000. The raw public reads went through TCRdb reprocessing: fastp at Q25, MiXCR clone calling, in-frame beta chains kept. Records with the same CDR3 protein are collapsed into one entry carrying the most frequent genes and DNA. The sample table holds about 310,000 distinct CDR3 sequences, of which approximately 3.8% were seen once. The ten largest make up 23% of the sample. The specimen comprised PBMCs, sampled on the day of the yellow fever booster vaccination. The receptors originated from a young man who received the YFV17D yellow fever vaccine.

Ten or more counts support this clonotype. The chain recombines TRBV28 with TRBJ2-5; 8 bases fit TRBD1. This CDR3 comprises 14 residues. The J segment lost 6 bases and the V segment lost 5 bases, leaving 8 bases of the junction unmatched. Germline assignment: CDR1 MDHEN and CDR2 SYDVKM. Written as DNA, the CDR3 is TGTGCCAGCAGTAGGACAGGGAATCTACAGACCCAGTACTTC. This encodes CASSRTGNLQTQYF.

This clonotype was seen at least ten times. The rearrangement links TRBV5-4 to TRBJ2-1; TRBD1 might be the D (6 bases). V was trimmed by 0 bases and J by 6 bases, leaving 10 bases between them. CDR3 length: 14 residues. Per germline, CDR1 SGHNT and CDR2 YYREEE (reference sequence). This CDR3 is CASSLALGANEQFF. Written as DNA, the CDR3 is TGTGCCAGCAGCTTGGCCTTGGGGGCCAATGAGCAGTTCTTC.

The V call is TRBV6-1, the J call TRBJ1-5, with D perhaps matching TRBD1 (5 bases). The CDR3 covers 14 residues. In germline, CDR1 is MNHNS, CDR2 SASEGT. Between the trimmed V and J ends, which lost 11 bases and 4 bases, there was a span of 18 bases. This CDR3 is CAGGGRQDNQPQHF. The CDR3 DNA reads TGTGCCGGGGGGGGGAGGCAGGATAATCAGCCCCAGCATTTT.

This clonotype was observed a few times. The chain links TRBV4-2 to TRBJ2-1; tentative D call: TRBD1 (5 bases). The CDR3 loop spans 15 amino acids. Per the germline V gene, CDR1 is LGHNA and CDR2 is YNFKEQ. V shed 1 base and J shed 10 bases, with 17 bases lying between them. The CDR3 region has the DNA TGTGCCAGCAGCCAAGTACCTCCGATGAAGGGGGAGCAGTTCTTC. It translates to CASSQVPPMKGEQFF.

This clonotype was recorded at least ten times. CDR3 loop: CASSFRGSGANVLTF. The CDR3 nucleotides read TGTGCCAGCAGTTTCCGGGGCTCAGGGGCCAACGTCCTGACTTTC. The chain joins TRBV6-2 or TRBV6-3 to TRBJ2-6; D is perhaps TRBD1 or TRBD2 (5 bases each). With 4 bases removed from V and 4 bases from J, the gap between germline ends came to 11 bases. The CDR3 is made up of 15 amino acids. Germline V gene sequence: CDR1 MNHEY, CDR2 SVGEGT.

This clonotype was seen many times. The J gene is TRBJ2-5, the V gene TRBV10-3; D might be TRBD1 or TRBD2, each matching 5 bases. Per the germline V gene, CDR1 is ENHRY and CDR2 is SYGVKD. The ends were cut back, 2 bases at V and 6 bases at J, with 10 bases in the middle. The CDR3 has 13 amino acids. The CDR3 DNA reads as TGTGCCATCAGTGAGGACGGGGCGAAGACCCAGTACTTC. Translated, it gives CAISEDGAKTQYF.

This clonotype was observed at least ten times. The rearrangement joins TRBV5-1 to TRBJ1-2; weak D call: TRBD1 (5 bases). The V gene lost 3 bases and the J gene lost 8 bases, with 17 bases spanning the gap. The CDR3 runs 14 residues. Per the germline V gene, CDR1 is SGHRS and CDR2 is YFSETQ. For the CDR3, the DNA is TGCGCCAGCAGCTCGCTTCGGCAGGGTGGAGGCTACACCTTC. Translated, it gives CASSSLRQGGGYTF.

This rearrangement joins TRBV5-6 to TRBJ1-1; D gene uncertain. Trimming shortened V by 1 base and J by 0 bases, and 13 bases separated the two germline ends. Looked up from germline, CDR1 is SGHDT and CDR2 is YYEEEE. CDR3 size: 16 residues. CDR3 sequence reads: CASSLKVQKMNTEAFF. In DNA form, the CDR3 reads TGTGCCAGCAGCTTGAAAGTCCAGAAAATGAACACTGAAGCTTTCTTT.

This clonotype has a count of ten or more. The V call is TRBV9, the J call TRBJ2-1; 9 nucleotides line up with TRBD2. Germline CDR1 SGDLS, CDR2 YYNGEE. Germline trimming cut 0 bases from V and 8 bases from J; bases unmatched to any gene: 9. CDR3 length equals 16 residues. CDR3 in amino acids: CASSVDPVRGGDEQFF. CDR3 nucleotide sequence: TGTGCCAGCAGCGTAGATCCCGTGCGGGGGGGCGATGAGCAGTTCTTC.

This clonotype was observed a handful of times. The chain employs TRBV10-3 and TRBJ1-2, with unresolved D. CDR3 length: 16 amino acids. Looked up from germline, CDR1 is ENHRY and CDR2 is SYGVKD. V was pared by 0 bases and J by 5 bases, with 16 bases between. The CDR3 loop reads CAISESTRGFSYGYTF. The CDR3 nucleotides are TGTGCCATCAGTGAGTCGACTCGAGGCTTTTCATATGGCTACACCTTC.

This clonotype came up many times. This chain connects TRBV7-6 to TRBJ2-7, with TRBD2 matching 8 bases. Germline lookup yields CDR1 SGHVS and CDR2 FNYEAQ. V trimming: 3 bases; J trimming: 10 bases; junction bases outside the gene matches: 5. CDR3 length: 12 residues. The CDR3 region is CASSFFAGGQYF. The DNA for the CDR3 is TGTGCCAGCAGCTTTTTTGCGGGGGGTCAGTACTTC.

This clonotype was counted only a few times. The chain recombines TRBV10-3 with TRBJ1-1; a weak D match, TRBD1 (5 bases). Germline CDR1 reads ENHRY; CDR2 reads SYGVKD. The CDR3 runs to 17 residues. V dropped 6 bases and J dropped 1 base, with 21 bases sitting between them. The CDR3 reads CAISTYGGEMGNTEAFF. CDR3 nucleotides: TGTGCCATCAGCACGTACGGAGGGGAGATGGGGAACACTGAAGCTTTCTTT.

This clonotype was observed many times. The DNA of the CDR3 is TGTGCCAGCAGTTTTGGGGGACCCGAAGCTTTCTTT. This gives the protein CASSFGGPEAFF. V and J are TRBV12-3 or TRBV12-4 and TRBJ1-1; a possible D gene is TRBD1 (5 bases). V lost 3 bases and J lost 8, with 10 bases in between. This CDR3 is 12 amino acids long.

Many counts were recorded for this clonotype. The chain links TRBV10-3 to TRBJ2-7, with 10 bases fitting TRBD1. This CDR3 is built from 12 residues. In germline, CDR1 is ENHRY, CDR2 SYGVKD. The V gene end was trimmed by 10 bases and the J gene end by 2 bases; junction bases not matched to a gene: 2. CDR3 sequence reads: CATGQGAYEQYF. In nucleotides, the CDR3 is TGTGCCACCGGACAGGGGGCCTACGAGCAGTACTTC.

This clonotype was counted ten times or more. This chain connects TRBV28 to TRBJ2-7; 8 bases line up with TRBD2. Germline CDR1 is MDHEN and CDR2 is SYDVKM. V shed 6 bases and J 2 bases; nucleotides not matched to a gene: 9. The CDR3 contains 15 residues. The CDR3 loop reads CASSVPGGVTYEQYV. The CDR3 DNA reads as TGTGCCAGCAGCGTCCCGGGAGGGGTAACCTACGAGCAGTACGTC.

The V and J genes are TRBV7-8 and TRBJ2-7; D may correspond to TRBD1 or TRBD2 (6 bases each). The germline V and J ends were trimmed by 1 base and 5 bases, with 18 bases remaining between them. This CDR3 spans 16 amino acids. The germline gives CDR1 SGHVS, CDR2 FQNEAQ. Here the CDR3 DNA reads TGTGCCAGCAGCTTAGTAGTCCGAGGGGGGCTCAACGAGCAGTACTTC. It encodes CASSLVVRGGLNEQYF.

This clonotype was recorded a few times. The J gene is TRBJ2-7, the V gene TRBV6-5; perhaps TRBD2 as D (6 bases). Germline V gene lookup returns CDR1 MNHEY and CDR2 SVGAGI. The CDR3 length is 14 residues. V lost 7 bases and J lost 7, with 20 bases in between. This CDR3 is CASKLFFGTGEQYV. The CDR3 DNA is TGTGCCAGCAAATTATTCTTCGGGACTGGAGAGCAGTACGTC.

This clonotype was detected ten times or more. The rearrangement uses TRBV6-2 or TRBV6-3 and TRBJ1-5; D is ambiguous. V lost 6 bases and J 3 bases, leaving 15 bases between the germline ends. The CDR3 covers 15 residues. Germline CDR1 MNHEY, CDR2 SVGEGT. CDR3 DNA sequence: TGTGCCAGCAGCCCAAGGACGGAGGCCAATCAGCCCCAGCATTTT. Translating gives CASSPRTEANQPQHF.

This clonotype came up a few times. This CDR3 is CSAWDRGRIDTQYF. Written as DNA, the CDR3 is TGCAGTGCTTGGGACAGGGGGCGCATAGATACGCAGTATTTT. The chain is built from TRBV20-1 and TRBJ2-3, with 12 positions matching TRBD1. CDR1 is DFQATT and CDR2 is SNEGSKA in the germline V gene (reference sequence). Trimming removed 5 bases from V and 5 bases from J; junction bases left unmatched: 5. The CDR3 length is 14 residues.

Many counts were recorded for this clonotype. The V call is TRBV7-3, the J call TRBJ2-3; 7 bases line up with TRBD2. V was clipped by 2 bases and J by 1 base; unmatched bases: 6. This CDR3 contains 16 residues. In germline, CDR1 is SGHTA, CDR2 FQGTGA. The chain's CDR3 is CASSLYPSGGTDTQYF. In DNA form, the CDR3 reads TGTGCCAGCAGCTTATACCCTAGCGGCGGCACAGATACGCAGTATTTT.

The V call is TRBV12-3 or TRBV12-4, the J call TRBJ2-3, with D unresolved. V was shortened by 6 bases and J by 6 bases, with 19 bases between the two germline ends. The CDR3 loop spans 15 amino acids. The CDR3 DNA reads TGTGCCAGCAGCCCCGGGTCCACAAGGTCGGATACGCAGTATTTT. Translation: CASSPGSTRSDTQYF.

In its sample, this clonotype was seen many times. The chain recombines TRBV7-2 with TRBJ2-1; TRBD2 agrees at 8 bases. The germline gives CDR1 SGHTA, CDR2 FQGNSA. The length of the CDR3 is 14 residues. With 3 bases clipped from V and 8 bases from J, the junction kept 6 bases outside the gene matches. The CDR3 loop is CASSFSGGIYEQFF. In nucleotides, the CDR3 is TGTGCCAGCAGCTTCAGCGGGGGAATCTATGAGCAGTTCTTC. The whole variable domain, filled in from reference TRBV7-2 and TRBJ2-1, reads GAGVSQSPSNKVTEKGKDVELRCDPISGHTALYWYRQSLGQGLEFLIYFQGNSAPDKSGLPSDRFSAERTGGSVSTLTIQRTQQEDSAVYLCASSFSGGIYEQFFGPGTRLTVL.

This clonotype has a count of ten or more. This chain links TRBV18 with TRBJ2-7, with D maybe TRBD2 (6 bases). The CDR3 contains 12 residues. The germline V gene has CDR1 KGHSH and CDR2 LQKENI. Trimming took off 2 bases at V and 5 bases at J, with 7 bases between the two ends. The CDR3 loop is CASSPGGNEQYF. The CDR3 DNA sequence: TGTGCCAGCTCACCAGGGGGGAACGAGCAGTACTTC.

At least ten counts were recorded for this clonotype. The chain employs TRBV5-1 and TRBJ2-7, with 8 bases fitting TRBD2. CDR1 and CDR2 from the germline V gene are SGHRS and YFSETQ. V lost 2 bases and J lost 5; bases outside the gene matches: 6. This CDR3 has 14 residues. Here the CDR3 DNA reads TGCGCCAGCAGCTTCGCGGGGGGAGGAGACGAGCAGTACTTC. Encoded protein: CASSFAGGGDEQYF.